This TCR beta chain was observed in a study of cytomegalovirus exposure and HLA in healthy donors. Study findings and constraints: The study labeled 150 or so TCR beta chains cytomegalovirus-associated.

This CDR3 region has 16 residues. V dropped 0 bases and J dropped 1; count of bases not matched to a gene: 4. Germline values: CDR1 ENHRY, CDR2 SYGVKD. TCRdb's table, derived via immunoSEQ multiplex PCR, lists solely in-frame clones and lacks some. This table has 95,000 to 120,000 clones, approximately 85% appearing once. Concerning this clone itself: Its antigen is unidentified.

Specimen: PBMCs. V gene TRBV10-3 combines with J gene TRBJ2-3, with TRBD2 matching over 7 bases. This sequence originates from a woman younger than 30 in good health and CMV-seronegative. CDR3 in amino acids: CAISESSRGGTDTQYF. CDR3 coding DNA: TGTGCCATCAGTGAGTCGAGCCGGGGGGGCACAGATACGCAGTATTTT.